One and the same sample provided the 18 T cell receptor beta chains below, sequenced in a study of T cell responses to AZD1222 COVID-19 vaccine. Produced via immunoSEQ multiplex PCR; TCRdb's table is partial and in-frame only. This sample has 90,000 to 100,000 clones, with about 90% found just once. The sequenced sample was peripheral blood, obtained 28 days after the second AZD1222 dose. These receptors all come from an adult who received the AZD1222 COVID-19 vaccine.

CDR3: CASSYSRRRTGELFF. The CDR3 nucleotides read TGTGCCAGCAGTTACTCCCGTCGACGCACCGGGGAGCTGTTTTTT. This chain connects TRBV6-5 to TRBJ2-2; no clear D. The CDR3 is made up of 15 amino acids. The germline V gene encodes CDR1 MNHEY and CDR2 SVGAGI. V was clipped by 0 bases and J by 4 bases, with 9 bases between them.

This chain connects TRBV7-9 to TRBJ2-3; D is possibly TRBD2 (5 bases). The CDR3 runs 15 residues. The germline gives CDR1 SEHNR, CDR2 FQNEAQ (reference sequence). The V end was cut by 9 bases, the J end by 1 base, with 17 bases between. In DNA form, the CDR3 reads TGTGCCAGTCTGGAGTCGGGGTTAGGCACAGATACGCAGTATTTT. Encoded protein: CASLESGLGTDTQYF.

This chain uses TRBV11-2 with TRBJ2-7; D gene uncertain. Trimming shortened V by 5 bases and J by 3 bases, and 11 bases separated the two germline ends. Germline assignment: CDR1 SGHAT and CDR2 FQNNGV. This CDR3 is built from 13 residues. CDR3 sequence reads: CASSLGQVYEQYF. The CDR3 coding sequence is TGTGCCAGCAGCCTTGGCCAGGTCTACGAGCAGTACTTC.

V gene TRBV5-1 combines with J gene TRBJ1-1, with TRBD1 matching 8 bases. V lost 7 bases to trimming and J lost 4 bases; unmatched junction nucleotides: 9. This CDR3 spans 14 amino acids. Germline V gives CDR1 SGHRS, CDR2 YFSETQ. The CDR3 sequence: CASGSTGGITEAFF. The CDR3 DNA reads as TGCGCCAGCGGATCCACAGGGGGTATCACTGAAGCTTTCTTT. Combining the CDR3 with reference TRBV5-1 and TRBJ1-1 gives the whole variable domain KAGVTQTPRYLIKTRGQQVTLSCSPISGHRSVSWYQQTPGQGLQFLFEYFSETQRNKGNFPGRFSGRQFSNSRSEMNVSTLELGDSALYLCASGSTGGITEAFFGQGTRLTVV.

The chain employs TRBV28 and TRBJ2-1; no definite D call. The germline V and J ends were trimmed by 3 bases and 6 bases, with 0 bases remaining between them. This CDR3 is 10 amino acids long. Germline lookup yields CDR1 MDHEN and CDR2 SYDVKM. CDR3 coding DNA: TGTGCCAGCAGTTTCAATGAGCAGTTCTTC. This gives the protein CASSFNEQFF.

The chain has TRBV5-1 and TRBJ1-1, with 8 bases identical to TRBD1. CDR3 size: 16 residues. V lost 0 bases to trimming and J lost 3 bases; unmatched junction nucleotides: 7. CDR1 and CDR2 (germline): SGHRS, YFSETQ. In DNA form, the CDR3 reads TGCGCCAGCAGCTTGGTTCCAGGGGGCGATTACACTGAAGCTTTCTTT. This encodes CASSLVPGGDYTEAFF.

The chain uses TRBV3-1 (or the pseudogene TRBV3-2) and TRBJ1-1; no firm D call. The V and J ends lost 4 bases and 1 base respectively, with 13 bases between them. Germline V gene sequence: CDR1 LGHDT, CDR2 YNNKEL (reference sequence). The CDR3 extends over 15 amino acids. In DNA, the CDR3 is TGTGCCAGCAGCCCCCGCAACCCATGGAACACTGAAGCTTTCTTT. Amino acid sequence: CASSPRNPWNTEAFF.

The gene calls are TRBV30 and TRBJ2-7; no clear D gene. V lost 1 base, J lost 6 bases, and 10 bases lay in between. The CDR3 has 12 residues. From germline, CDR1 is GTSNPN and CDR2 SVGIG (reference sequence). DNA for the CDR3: TGTGCCTGGAGTGGGAGTTCGGTCGAGCAGTACTTC. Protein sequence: CAWSGSSVEQYF.

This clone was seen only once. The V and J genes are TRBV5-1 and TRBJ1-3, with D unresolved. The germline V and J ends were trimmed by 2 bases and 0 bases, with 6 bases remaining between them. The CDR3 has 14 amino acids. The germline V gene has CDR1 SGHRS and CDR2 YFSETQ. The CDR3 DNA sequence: TGCGCCAGCAGCTTATCGTCCTCTGGAAACACCATATATTTT. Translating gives CASSLSSSGNTIYF.

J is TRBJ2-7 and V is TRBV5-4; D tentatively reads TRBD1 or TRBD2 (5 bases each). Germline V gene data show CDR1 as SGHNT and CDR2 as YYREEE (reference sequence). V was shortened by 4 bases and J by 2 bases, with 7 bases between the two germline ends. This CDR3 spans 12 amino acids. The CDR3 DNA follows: TGTGCCAGCAGCAGGGGACCCTACGAGCAGTACTTC. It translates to CASSRGPYEQYF.

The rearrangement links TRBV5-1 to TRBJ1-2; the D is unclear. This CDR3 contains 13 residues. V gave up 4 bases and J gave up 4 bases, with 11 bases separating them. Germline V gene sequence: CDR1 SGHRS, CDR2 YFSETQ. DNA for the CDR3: TGCGCCAGCAGCGAGGAGGCGACCTATGGCTACACCTTC. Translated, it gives CASSEEATYGYTF.

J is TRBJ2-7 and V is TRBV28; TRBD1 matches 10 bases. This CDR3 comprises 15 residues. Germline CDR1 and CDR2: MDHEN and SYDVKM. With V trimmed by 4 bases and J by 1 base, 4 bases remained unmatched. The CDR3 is CASSSEGQGSYEQYF. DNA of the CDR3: TGTGCCAGCAGTTCTGAGGGACAGGGGTCCTACGAGCAGTACTTC.

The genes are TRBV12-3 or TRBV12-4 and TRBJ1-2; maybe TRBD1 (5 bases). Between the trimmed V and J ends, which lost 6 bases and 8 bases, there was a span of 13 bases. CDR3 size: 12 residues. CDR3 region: CASSQTDLGYTF. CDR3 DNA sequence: TGTGCCAGCAGCCAGACAGATTTGGGCTACACCTTC.

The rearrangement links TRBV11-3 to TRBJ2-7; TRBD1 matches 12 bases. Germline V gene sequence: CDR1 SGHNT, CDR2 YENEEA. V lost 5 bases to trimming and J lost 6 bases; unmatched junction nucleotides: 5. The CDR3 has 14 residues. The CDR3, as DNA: TGTGCCAGCAGCCCGGGACAGGGGGCGACCGAGCAGTACTTC. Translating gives CASSPGQGATEQYF.

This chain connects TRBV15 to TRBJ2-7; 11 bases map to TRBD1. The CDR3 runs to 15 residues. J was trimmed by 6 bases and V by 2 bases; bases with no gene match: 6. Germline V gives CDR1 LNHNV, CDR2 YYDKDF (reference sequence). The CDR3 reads CATSRRTGGEAEQYF. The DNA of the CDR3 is TGTGCCACCAGCAGAAGGACAGGGGGCGAAGCCGAGCAGTACTTC.

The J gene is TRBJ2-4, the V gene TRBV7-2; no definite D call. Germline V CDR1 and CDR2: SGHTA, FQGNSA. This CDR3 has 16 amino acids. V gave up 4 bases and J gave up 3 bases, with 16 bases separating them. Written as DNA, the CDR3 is TGTGCCAGCAGCTGGTTTGGCCGGGTAGGCAAAAACATTCAGTACTTC. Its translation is CASSWFGRVGKNIQYF. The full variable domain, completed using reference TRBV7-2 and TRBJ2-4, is GAGVSQSPSNKVTEKGKDVELRCDPISGHTALYWYRQSLGQGLEFLIYFQGNSAPDKSGLPSDRFSAERTGGSVSTLTIQRTQQEDSAVYLCASSWFGRVGKNIQYFGAGTRLSVL.

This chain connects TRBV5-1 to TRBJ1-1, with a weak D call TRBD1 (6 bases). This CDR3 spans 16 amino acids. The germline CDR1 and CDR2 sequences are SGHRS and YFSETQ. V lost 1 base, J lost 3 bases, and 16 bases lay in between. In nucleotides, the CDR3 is TGCGCCAGCAGCTTGAGGGCAGGGGCATCCGACACTGAAGCTTTCTTT. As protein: CASSLRAGASDTEAFF.

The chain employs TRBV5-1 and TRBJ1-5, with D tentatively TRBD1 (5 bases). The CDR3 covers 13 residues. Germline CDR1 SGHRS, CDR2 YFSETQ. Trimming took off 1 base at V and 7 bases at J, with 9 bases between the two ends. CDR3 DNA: TGCGCCAGCAGCTTGTACTGGGGGCAGCCCCAGCATTTT. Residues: CASSLYWGQPQHF.